This T cell receptor beta chain is from a study of siplizumab effects on memory and regulatory T cells. Whole-study findings and limits: Treg origin accounted for an average of roughly 70% of mappable alloreactive CD4+ clones with siplizumab and roughly 26% in controls. Confirmation that proliferating Tregs from siplizumab cultures had suppressive function was not obtained. Apparently key alloresponse contributors, naive T cells also seemed more diverse than memory cells.

Roughly 10^5 TCR templates underwent assay in each sample. The protocol was immunoSEQ multiplex PCR, while the TCRdb copy is restricted to in-frame clones and leaves out a portion. The data show around 100,000 clones, 94% seen once. Trimming cost V 0 bases and J 4 bases, with 12 bases left between them. The germline gives CDR1 LGHNA, CDR2 YNFKEQ. The CDR3 length is 16 residues. Regarding this clone: Its antigen is unknown.

The rearrangement joins TRBV4-2 to TRBJ2-2; no clear D gene. The clonotype originates from a human donor in good health. The sequenced sample consisted of non-Treg CD4+ T cells sorted from blood. Here the CDR3 reads CASSQDTGYPTGELFF. The CDR3 DNA sequence: TGTGCCAGCAGCCAAGATACTGGCTACCCCACCGGGGAGCTGTTTTTT.